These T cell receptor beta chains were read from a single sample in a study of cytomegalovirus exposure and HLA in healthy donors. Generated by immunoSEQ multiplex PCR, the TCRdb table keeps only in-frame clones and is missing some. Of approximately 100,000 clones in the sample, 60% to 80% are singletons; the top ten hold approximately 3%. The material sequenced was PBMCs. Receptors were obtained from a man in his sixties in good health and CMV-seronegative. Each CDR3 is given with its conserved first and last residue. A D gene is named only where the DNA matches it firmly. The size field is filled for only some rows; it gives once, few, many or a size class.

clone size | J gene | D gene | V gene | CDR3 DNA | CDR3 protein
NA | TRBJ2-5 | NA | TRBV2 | TGTGCCAGCAAAGAGGACATGCAGGAGACCCAGTACTTC | CASKEDMQETQYF
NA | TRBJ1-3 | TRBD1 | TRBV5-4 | TGTGCCAGCAGCCTAGGACAGGGGGCCTCCCCGCTATCTGGAAACACCATATATTTT | CASSLGQGASPLSGNTIYF
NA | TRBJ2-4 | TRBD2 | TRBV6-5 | TGTGCCAGCAGCCGGACGGGACTAGCAGGAGACATTCAGTACTTC | CASSRTGLAGDIQYF
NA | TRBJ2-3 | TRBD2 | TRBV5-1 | TGCGCCAGCAGCCCCGAAGCGGGGGGGCCATCAGATACGCAGTATTTT | CASSPEAGGPSDTQYF
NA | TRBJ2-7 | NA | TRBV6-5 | TGTGCCAGCAGTCCAGGGATCTACGAGCAGTACTTC | CASSPGIYEQYF
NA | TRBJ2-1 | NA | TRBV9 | TGTGCCAGCAACAAACAGGGTACGAGGTCCTACAATGAGCAGTTCTTC | CASNKQGTRSYNEQFF
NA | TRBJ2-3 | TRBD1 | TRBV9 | TGTGCCAGCAGCGTCTTCGGACAGGGCGCCGCGGACACAGATACGCAGTATTTT | CASSVFGQGAADTDTQYF
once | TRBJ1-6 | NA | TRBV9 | TGTGCCAGCAGCGCCTGGCCAGGGGTACACCCGAATTCACCCCTCCACTTT | CASSAWPGVHPNSPLHF
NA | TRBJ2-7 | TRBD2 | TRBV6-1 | TGTGCCAGCAGACTAGCGGCCTCCTACGAGCAGTACTTC | CASRLAASYEQYF
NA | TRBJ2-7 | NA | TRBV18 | TGTGCCAGCTCACCCCGGGGGAACTCCTACGAGCAGTACTTC | CASSPRGNSYEQYF
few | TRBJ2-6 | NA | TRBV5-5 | TGTGCCAGCAGGTCAGGGGTTGCTGGGGCCAACGTCCTGACTTTC | CASRSGVAGANVLTF
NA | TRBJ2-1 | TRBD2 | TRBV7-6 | TGTGCCAGCAGCTTAGGCGGGACTAGCGGGGGTGGACGCTCCTACAATGAGCAGTTCTTC | CASSLGGTSGGGRSYNEQFF
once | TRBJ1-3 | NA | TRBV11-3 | TGTGCCAGCAGCTCAGCGGGGATCTCTGGAAACACCATATATTTT | CASSSAGISGNTIYF
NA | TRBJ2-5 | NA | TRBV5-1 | TGCGCCAGCGGGCCAATCGACCAAGAGACCCAGTACTTC | CASGPIDQETQYF
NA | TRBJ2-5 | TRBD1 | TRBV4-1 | TGCGCCAGCAGCCAAAAGACAGGGAAGCCTCAAGAGACCCAGTACTTC | CASSQKTGKPQETQYF
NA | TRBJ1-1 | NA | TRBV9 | TGTGCCAGCAGCGTAGGGCACGACGGAGGTGAAGCTTTCTTT | CASSVGHDGGEAFF
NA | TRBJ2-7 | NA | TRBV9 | TGTGCCAGCAGCGTAGCTACAGGGCCCTCCTACGAGCAGTACTTC | CASSVATGPSYEQYF
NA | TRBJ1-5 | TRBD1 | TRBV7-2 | TGTGCCAGCAGCAGGGACAGGGGTAATCAGCCCCAGCATTTT | CASSRDRGNQPQHF
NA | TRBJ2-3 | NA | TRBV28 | TGTGCCAGCTTGGGCAGAAGCACAGATACGCAGTATTTT | CASLGRSTDTQYF
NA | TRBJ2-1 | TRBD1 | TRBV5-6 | TGTGCCAGCAGTCGGGGACAGGGTCCCCCCAATGAGCAGTTCTTC | CASSRGQGPPNEQFF
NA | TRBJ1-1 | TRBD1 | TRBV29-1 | TGCAGCGCCGCCCCTATCAGGGGGCTGCAGAACACTGAAGCTTTCTTT | CSAAPIRGLQNTEAFF
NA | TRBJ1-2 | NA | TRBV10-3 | TGTGCCATCAGTGATGTTACAGGGTCTGATGGCTACACCTTC | CAISDVTGSDGYTF
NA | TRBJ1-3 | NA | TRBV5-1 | TGCGCCAGCAGCCGGGACACCTCTGGAAACACCATATATTTT | CASSRDTSGNTIYF
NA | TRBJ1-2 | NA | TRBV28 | TGTGCCAGCAGTTTATTATACAGCGGCTATGGCTACACCTTC | CASSLLYSGYGYTF
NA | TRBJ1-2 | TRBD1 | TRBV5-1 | TGCGCCAGCAGCAAGGGACAGGGGGATAGTAGTGGCTACACCTTC | CASSKGQGDSSGYTF
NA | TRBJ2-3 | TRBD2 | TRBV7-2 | TGTGCCAGCAGCCCCGGGACTAGCGGGAGGGGGCAGTATTTT | CASSPGTSGRGQYF
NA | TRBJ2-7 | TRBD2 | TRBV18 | TGTGCCAGCTCACCCGGGACTAGCGGGAGTTGGCTCGTGGCTCCTGGCGAGCAGTACTTC | CASSPGTSGSWLVAPGEQYF
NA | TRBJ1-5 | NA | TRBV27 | TGTGCCAGCAGCACTACAGGAGATAGCAATCAGCCCCAGCATTTT | CASSTTGDSNQPQHF
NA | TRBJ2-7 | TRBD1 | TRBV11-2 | TGTGCCAGCAGCTTAGGTGGTATGGTGGGACAGGCCTACGAGCAGTACTTC | CASSLGGMVGQAYEQYF
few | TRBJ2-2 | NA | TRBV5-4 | TGTGCCAGCAGCGCACCCGGGACTTTACGCGGGGAGCTGTTTTTT | CASSAPGTLRGELFF
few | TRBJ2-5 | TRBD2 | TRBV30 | TGTGCCTGGAGTGTAAAACGGACTAGCGGGATGGAGACCCAGTACTTC | CAWSVKRTSGMETQYF
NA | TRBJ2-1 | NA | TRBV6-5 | TGTGCCAGCAGTTACAGGGCTAGCGCCGAAGGGAATGAGCAGTTCTTC | CASSYRASAEGNEQFF
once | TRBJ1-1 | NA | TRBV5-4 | TGTGCCAGCAGCTTGGACGGGGGTTTAAACACTGAAGCTTTCTTT | CASSLDGGLNTEAFF
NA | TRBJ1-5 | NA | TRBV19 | TGTGCCAGTAGTACTGAGGGCAGAATGGGGGGGCCCCAGCATTTT | CASSTEGRMGGPQHF
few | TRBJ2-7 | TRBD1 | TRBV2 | TGTGCCAGCACGACAGGGGGAGGCGACGAGCAGTACTTC | CASTTGGGDEQYF
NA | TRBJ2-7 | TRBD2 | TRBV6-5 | TGTGCCAGCAGCTACGACCTTAGCGGGGGTACCTACGAGCAGTACTTC | CASSYDLSGGTYEQYF
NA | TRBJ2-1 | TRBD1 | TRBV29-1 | TGCAGCGTTGAGCCCGGGACAGGGTATCAGTTCTTC | CSVEPGTGYQFF
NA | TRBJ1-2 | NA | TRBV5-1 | TGCGCCAGCAGCTTAGGACTGGTCTCTAACTATGGCTACACCTTC | CASSLGLVSNYGYTF
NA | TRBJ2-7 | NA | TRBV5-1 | TGCGCCAGCAGCTTGGGGGGGGTTAATGGAAACGAGCAGTACTTC | CASSLGGVNGNEQYF
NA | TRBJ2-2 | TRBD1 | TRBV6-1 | TGTGCCAGCAATCTACAGGGGGCTCACACCGGGGAGCTGTTTTTT | CASNLQGAHTGELFF
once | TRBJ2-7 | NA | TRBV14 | TGTGCCAGCAGCCAAGTTATGGTAGTTCTGAAGTACTTC | CASSQVMVVLKYF
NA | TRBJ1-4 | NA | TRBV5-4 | TGTGCCAGCAGCCCACGGGGGGGAGAGAATGAAAAACTGTTTTTT | CASSPRGGENEKLFF
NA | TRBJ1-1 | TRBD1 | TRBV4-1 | TGCGCCAGCAGCCAAGAGACAGGGGGGAACACTGAAGCTTTCTTT | CASSQETGGNTEAFF
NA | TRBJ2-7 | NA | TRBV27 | TGTGCCAGCAGTTTATACAAACCGGGATCCGAGCAGTACTTC | CASSLYKPGSEQYF
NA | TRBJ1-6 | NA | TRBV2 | TGTGCCAGCAATGGATTGGACACGCCGAATTCACCCCTCCACTTT | CASNGLDTPNSPLHF
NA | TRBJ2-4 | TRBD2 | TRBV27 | TGTGCCAGCAGCCAGCTAGCGGGGCGGGCCAAAAACATTCAGTACTTC | CASSQLAGRAKNIQYF